What follows are 2 T cell receptor beta chains derived from one specimen sequenced in a study of vaccination effects on CD4 cells after COVID-19. Libraries were prepared by immunoSEQ multiplex PCR; TCRdb keeps only in-frame clonotypes and omits some of them. The table lists around 25,000 clones, approximately 83% of them singletons, with almost 1.5% in the top ten. Their antigens are not known. Before sequencing took place, the ViraFEST assay used viral peptide pools to expand antigen-specific CD4+ T cells. The culture ran for roughly ten days before CD4+ T cells were isolated. Participants got two doses of BNT162b2 or mRNA-1273 vaccine. The sequenced sample was CD4+ T cells from PBMCs cultured with HCoV-NL63 spike peptides, obtained after COVID-19 vaccination. The receptors were gathered from a human donor who received a COVID-19 vaccine. Some clones in this sample may be carry-over from other donors' samples.

The gene calls are TRBV7-2 and TRBJ1-4; 11 bases line up with TRBD1. CDR3 length equals 15 residues. CDR1 SGHTA and CDR2 FQGNSA come from the germline V gene. V lost 3 bases and J lost 8; bases outside the gene matches: 5. Here the CDR3 DNA reads TGTGCCAGCAGCTTGGACAGGGGGCCAGGAGAAAAACTGTTTTTT. This gives the protein CASSLDRGPGEKLFF.

The rearrangement links TRBV3-1 (or the pseudogene TRBV3-2) to TRBJ2-3, with D unclear. Germline assignment: CDR1 LGHDT and CDR2 YNNKEL (reference sequence). The CDR3 totals 13 residues. The germline V and J ends were trimmed by 4 bases and 4 bases, with 9 bases remaining between them. CDR3 amino acids: CASSRLSADTQYF. CDR3 bases: TGTGCCAGCAGCCGGTTGTCTGCAGATACGCAGTATTTT.